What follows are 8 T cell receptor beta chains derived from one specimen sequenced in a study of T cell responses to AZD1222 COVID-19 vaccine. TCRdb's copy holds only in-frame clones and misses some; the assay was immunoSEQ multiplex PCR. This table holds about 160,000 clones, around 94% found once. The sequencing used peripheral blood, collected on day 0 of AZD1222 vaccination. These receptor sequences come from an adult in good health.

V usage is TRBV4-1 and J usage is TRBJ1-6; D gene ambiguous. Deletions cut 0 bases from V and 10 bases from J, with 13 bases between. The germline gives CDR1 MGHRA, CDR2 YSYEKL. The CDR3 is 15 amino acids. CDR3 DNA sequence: TGCGCCAGCAGCCAAGATCACCGGGCTCTGTCACCCCTCCACTTT. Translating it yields CASSQDHRALSPLHF.

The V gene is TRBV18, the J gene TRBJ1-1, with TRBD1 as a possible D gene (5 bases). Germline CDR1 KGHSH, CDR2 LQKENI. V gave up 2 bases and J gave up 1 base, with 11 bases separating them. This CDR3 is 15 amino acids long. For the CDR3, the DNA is TGTGCCAGCTCACCAATTATCGGGGGGAACACTGAAGCTTTCTTT. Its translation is CASSPIIGGNTEAFF.

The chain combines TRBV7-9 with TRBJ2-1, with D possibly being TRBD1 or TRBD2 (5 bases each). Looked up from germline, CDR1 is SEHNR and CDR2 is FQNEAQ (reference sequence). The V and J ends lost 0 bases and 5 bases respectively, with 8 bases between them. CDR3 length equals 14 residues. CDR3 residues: CASSLAPGHNEQFF. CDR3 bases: TGTGCCAGCAGCTTAGCGCCGGGACACAATGAGCAGTTCTTC.

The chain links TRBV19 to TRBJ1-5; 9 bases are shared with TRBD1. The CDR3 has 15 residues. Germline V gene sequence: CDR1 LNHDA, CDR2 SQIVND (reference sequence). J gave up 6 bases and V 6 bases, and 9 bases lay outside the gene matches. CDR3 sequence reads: CASRGDRDFAQPQHF. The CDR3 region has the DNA TGTGCCAGTAGGGGGGACAGGGATTTCGCTCAGCCCCAGCATTTT. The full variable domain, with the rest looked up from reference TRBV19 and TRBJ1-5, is DGGITQSPKYLFRKEGQNVTLSCEQNLNHDAMYWYRQDPGQGLRLIYYSQIVNDFQKGDIAEGYSVSREKKESFPLTVTSAQKNPTAFYLCASRGDRDFAQPQHFGDGTRLSIL.

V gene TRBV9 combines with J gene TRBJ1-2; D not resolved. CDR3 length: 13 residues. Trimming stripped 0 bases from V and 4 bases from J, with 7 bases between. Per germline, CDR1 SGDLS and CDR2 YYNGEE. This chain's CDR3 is CASSVAASYGYTF. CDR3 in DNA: TGTGCCAGCAGCGTAGCTGCCAGCTATGGCTACACCTTC. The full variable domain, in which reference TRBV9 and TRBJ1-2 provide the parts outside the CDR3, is DSGVTQTPKHLITATGQRVTLRCSPRSGDLSVYWYQQSLDQGLQFLIQYYNGEERAKGNILERFSAQQFPDLHSELNLSSLELGDSALYFCASSVAASYGYTFGSGTRLTVV.

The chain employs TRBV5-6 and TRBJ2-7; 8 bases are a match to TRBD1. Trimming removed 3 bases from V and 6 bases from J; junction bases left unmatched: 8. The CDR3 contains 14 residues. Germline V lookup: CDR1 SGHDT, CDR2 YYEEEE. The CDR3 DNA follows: TGTGCCAGCAGCTCTCCGGGACAGGTCGGCGAGCAGTACGTC. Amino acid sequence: CASSSPGQVGEQYV.

Here the CDR3 DNA reads TGTGCCAGCAGCTTAGCGACTGGGGGCAATTCACCCCTCCACTTT. As protein: CASSLATGGNSPLHF. The chain has TRBV7-8 and TRBJ1-6; tentatively, D is TRBD1 (6 bases). Trimming stripped 0 bases from V and 7 bases from J, with 10 bases between. The CDR3 is made up of 15 amino acids. Germline V gene data show CDR1 as SGHVS and CDR2 as FQNEAQ.

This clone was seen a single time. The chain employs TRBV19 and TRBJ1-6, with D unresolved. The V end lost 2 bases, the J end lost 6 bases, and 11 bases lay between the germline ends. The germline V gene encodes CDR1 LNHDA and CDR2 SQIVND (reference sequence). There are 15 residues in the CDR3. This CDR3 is CASSISGGSNSPLHF. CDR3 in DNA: TGTGCCAGTAGTATAAGTGGAGGGTCTAATTCACCCCTCCACTTT.